This entry describes one T cell receptor beta chain. The antigen remains undetermined. The protocol was immunoSEQ multiplex PCR, while the TCRdb copy is restricted to in-frame clones and leaves out a portion. The sample records millions of clones, approximately 92% being singletons. The data stem from a study of shared clonotypes between healthy human individuals. Broader study findings: Clonotype sharing among the donors was expected to vary with sequencing depth. Non-shared clonotypes had lower generation probabilities than those shared by all four donors. A handful of donors showed sharing of approximately 5% of naive CD4 clonotypes.

CD4+ cells were split into CD45RA+ naive and CD45RA-negative memory subsets. This TCR was recovered from a man younger than 35 in good health. Sequencing was done on a sample of naive CD4+ T cells sorted from blood. Subset noted: CD45RA+ positively selected.

CDR3 loop: CASSAIGAQNTEAFF. Here the CDR3 DNA reads TGCGCCAGCAGTGCTATAGGGGCCCAGAACACTGAAGCTTTCTTT. The rearrangement uses TRBV5-1 and TRBJ1-1; perhaps TRBD1 as D (5 bases). This CDR3 spans 15 amino acids. The V gene lost 5 bases and the J gene lost 1 base, with 15 bases spanning the gap. CDR1 and CDR2 from the germline V gene are SGHRS and YFSETQ.